The rows below give T cell receptor beta chains drawn from one sample of a study of T cell responses to AZD1222 COVID-19 vaccine. Using immunoSEQ multiplex PCR, the repertoire was profiled, and TCRdb retains in-frame clones only, with some absent. The data show over 140,000 clones, and the top ten clones hold under 2.5%. Sequencing was carried out using peripheral blood. The receptors shown here come from an adult in good health. CDR3s include the opening cysteine and the closing phenylalanine or tryptophan. Fields, in order: D gene, J gene, V gene, CDR3 protein, CDR3 DNA. A D gene is named only where the DNA matches it firmly.

TRBD2 | TRBJ2-5 | TRBV2 | CASLAGGGQETQYF | TGTGCCAGCCTAGCGGGGGGCGGACAAGAGACCCAGTACTTC
- | TRBJ1-2 | TRBV6-1 | CASSDPGLYYGYTF | TGTGCCAGCAGTGACCCGGGGCTTTACTATGGCTACACCTTC
TRBD1 | TRBJ1-1 | TRBV19 | CASEEGAMNTEAFF | TGTGCCTCAGAAGAGGGGGCCATGAACACTGAAGCTTTCTTT
TRBD1 | TRBJ1-2 | TRBV5-6 | CASSLMGQTNYGYTF | TGTGCCAGCAGCTTGATGGGACAGACTAACTATGGCTACACCTTC
- | TRBJ1-5 | TRBV28 | CASGGGLQPQHF | TGTGCCAGCGGGGGGGGGCTTCAGCCCCAGCATTTT
- | TRBJ2-5 | TRBV6-2/TRBV6-3 | CASSLRPVLTQYF | TGTGCCAGCAGTCTGAGGCCAGTTCTGACCCAGTACTTC
- | TRBJ2-7 | TRBV6-5 | CASSEKGLVMYEQYF | TGTGCCAGCAGCGAGAAGGGGTTAGTTATGTACGAGCAGTACTTC
- | TRBJ1-1 | TRBV7-2 | CASSLGGWNTEAFF | TGTGCCAGCAGCTTAGGGGGGTGGAACACTGAAGCTTTCTTT
- | TRBJ2-5 | TRBV5-6 | CASSQTVLIGTQYF | TGTGCCAGCAGCCAGACTGTCCTTATTGGGACCCAGTACTTC
- | TRBJ1-6 | TRBV4-2 | CASSQVQGIFNNSPLHF | TGTGCCAGCAGCCAAGTACAGGGTATTTTTAATAATTCACCCCTCCACTTT
- | TRBJ1-5 | TRBV6-6 | CASSYDRTQPQHF | TGTGCCAGCAGTTACGACAGGACCCAGCCCCAGCATTTT
- | TRBJ1-5 | TRBV28 | CASTPDRYNQPQHF | TGTGCCAGCACCCCAGACAGGTACAATCAGCCCCAGCATTTT
- | TRBJ2-3 | TRBV19 | CASSQTREDTQYF | TGTGCCAGTAGCCAGACTAGGGAGGATACGCAGTATTTT
TRBD1 | TRBJ1-5 | TRBV30 | CAWSPGGRDQPQHF | TGTGCCTGGAGTCCAGGGGGTCGGGATCAGCCCCAGCATTTT
- | TRBJ2-7 | TRBV6-1 | CASSVILDRRSYEQYF | TGTGCCAGCAGTGTTATACTAGACAGGAGATCCTACGAGCAGTACTTC
TRBD2 | TRBJ2-3 | TRBV9 | CASSAPTGTRVNTDTQYF | TGTGCCAGCAGCGCTCCTACCGGGACTAGGGTCAACACAGATACGCAGTATTTT
TRBD1 | TRBJ1-5 | TRBV18 | CASSPTGGNQPQHF | TGTGCCAGCTCACCAACAGGGGGCAATCAGCCCCAGCATTTT
- | TRBJ1-2 | TRBV29-1 | CSVDPGTNYGYTF | TGCAGCGTTGACCCAGGAACTAACTATGGCTACACCTTC
- | TRBJ1-3 | TRBV9 | CASSPRGDLSGNTIYF | TGTGCCAGCAGCCCAAGGGGGGACCTCTCTGGAAACACCATATATTTT
- | TRBJ2-7 | TRBV5-4 | CASSVGNGGLYEQYF | TGTGCCAGCAGCGTTGGAAATGGGGGGCTCTACGAGCAGTACTTC
- | TRBJ1-1 | TRBV11-3 | CASSLRGGGTEAFF | TGTGCCAGCAGCTTAAGAGGGGGGGGAACTGAAGCTTTCTTT
- | TRBJ2-2 | TRBV2 | CASLSPVDSEAGELFF | TGTGCCAGCCTGAGCCCTGTGGACTCTGAAGCCGGGGAGCTGTTTTTT
- | TRBJ1-2 | TRBV29-1 | CSASRDPLYGYTF | TGCAGCGCCAGTAGGGATCCCCTTTATGGCTACACCTTC
- | TRBJ2-5 | TRBV19 | CASSMGNIGGRRETQYF | TGTGCCAGTAGTATGGGGAATATAGGGGGGCGGCGAGAGACCCAGTACTTC
- | TRBJ2-6 | TRBV2 | CASSSGVAGANVLTF | TGTGCCAGCAGCTCCGGGGTGGCGGGGGCCAACGTCCTGACTTTC
TRBD1 | TRBJ1-1 | TRBV6-1 | CASSGSGTAGSAEAFF | TGTGCCAGCAGTGGGTCCGGGACAGCGGGTTCTGCTGAAGCTTTCTTT
TRBD1 | TRBJ2-2 | TRBV7-8 | CASSSRTGGSTGELFF | TGTGCCAGCAGCTCAAGAACAGGGGGTAGCACCGGGGAGCTGTTTTTT
TRBD1 | TRBJ1-1 | TRBV7-9 | CAIPGTGNTEAFF | TGTGCCATCCCCGGGACAGGGAACACTGAAGCTTTCTTT
- | TRBJ1-2 | TRBV10-3 | CAISEGLYYGYTF | TGTGCCATCAGTGAGGGGCTATACTATGGCTACACCTTC
- | TRBJ1-4 | TRBV27 | CASSSRDQREKLFF | TGTGCCAGCAGTTCCCGGGACCAACGGGAAAAACTGTTTTTT
- | TRBJ1-4 | TRBV30 | CAWSASGATNEKLFF | TGTGCCTGGAGTGCCTCAGGGGCAACTAATGAAAAACTGTTTTTT
- | TRBJ1-1 | TRBV21-1 | CASFCNRGANTEAFF | TGTGCCAGCTTTTGTAACAGGGGGGCGAACACTGAAGCTTTCTTT
- | TRBJ1-6 | TRBV4-2 | CASGPRGRGNNSPLHF | TGTGCCAGCGGTCCGAGGGGTCGGGGGAATAATTCACCCCTCCACTTT
- | TRBJ1-2 | TRBV7-9 | CASSLETLGGYTF | TGTGCCAGCAGCTTAGAGACCCTCGGTGGCTACACCTTC
- | TRBJ2-7 | TRBV20-1 | CSARDSYEQYF | TGCAGTGCTAGAGATTCCTACGAGCAGTACTTC
- | TRBJ1-5 | TRBV10-3 | CAISESPHQPQHF | TGTGCCATCAGTGAGTCGCCGCATCAGCCCCAGCATTTT
- | TRBJ1-2 | TRBV7-8 | CASSSQTDYGYTF | TGTGCCAGCAGCTCCCAGACAGACTATGGCTACACCTTC
- | TRBJ2-1 | TRBV7-9 | CASSSHTLPYEQFF | TGTGCCAGCAGCTCCCACACACTCCCCTATGAGCAGTTCTTC
TRBD1 | TRBJ1-6 | TRBV28 | CASTGQGNSPLHF | TGTGCCAGCACCGGACAGGGGAATTCACCCCTCCACTTT
- | TRBJ2-2 | TRBV11-3 | CASRKAANTGELFF | TGTGCCAGCAGAAAGGCAGCGAACACCGGGGAGCTGTTTTTT
- | TRBJ1-5 | TRBV19 | CASSTDSSQPQHF | TGTGCCAGTAGCACGGACAGTTCGCAGCCCCAGCATTTT
TRBD1 | TRBJ1-4 | TRBV5-4 | CASSLGGQGDEKLFF | TGTGCCAGCAGCTTGGGGGGACAGGGGGATGAAAAACTGTTTTTT
- | TRBJ1-1 | TRBV6-1 | CASSETLGRYPEAFF | TGTGCCAGCAGTGAAACTCTGGGTCGGTACCCTGAAGCTTTCTTT
TRBD2 | TRBJ2-3 | TRBV5-1 | CASRSGGATDTQYF | TGCGCCAGCAGAAGCGGGGGGGCCACAGATACGCAGTATTTT
- | TRBJ2-7 | TRBV11-1 | CASSPDRLTFYEQYF | TGTGCCAGCAGCCCTGACAGGCTAACCTTCTACGAGCAGTACTTC
- | TRBJ2-5 | TRBV29-1 | CSYSGPGETQYF | TGCTCCTACTCTGGCCCGGGGGAGACCCAGTACTTC
- | TRBJ1-3 | TRBV5-1 | CASSLGPYRGTGNTIYF | TGCGCCAGCAGCTTGGGCCCCTATAGGGGAACTGGAAACACCATATATTTT
- | TRBJ2-1 | TRBV27 | CASRDLYIYNEQFF | TGTGCCAGCCGGGACTTATATATCTACAATGAGCAGTTCTTC
TRBD1 | TRBJ1-2 | TRBV10-2 | CASSGTGIGYTF | TGCGCCAGCAGCGGGACAGGGATCGGCTACACCTTC
TRBD1 | TRBJ1-2 | TRBV9 | CASSSRQGDYYGYTF | TGTGCCAGCAGCTCCCGACAGGGGGATTACTATGGCTACACCTTC
TRBD2 | TRBJ2-7 | TRBV28 | CASSFLNLEAGRSYEQYF | TGTGCCAGCAGTTTCCTGAACCTAGAAGCGGGGCGCTCCTACGAGCAGTACTTC
- | TRBJ1-4 | TRBV5-6 | CASSLTEGVEKLFF | TGTGCCAGCAGCTTGACAGAGGGGGTTGAAAAACTGTTTTTT
TRBD1 | TRBJ2-7 | TRBV29-1 | CSVEQQGGMGQEQYF | TGCAGCGTTGAGCAACAGGGTGGAATGGGACAGGAGCAGTACTTC
TRBD1 | TRBJ1-5 | TRBV28 | CASSYVTGGTSNQPQHF | TGTGCCAGCAGTTACGTGACAGGGGGAACGAGCAATCAGCCCCAGCATTTT
- | TRBJ1-1 | TRBV5-4 | CASSQDIMNTEAFF | TGTGCCAGCAGTCAAGATATCATGAACACTGAAGCTTTCTTT
- | TRBJ1-5 | TRBV6-5 | CASSYSGNRDQPQHF | TGTGCCAGCAGTTACTCTGGGAACAGGGATCAGCCCCAGCATTTT
- | TRBJ1-2 | TRBV28 | CASKTGLRYGYTF | TGTGCCAGCAAAACAGGGTTACGCTATGGCTACACCTTC
- | TRBJ1-1 | TRBV18 | CASSPAGRTNTEAFF | TGTGCCAGCTCACCAGCGGGACGGACGAACACTGAAGCTTTCTTT
- | TRBJ2-7 | TRBV29-1 | CSVEGMQGSRNEQYF | TGCAGCGTTGAAGGGATGCAGGGTAGTAGGAACGAGCAGTACTTC